A selection of T cell receptor beta chains follows, all from one sample in a study of cytomegalovirus exposure and HLA in healthy donors. The protocol was immunoSEQ multiplex PCR, while the TCRdb copy is restricted to in-frame clones and leaves out a portion. This table has around 120,000 clones, roughly 80% appearing once. Sequences were obtained from PBMCs. All receptors derive from a female donor in good health and CMV-seropositive. The CDR3 runs from the conserved cysteine through the conserved F or W. D genes are given only for firm matches. Clone size is shown for a subset of rows, as once, few, many or a class of expanded clone.

J: TRBJ1-1; V: TRBV28; length: 12; D: .; size: few; DNA: TGTGCCAGCGCAAGACAGGCCCCTGAAGCTTTCTTT; CDR3: CASARQAPEAFF
J: TRBJ2-1; V: TRBV10-3; length: 17; D: TRBD2; size: .; DNA: TGTGCCATCAGTGGGCCGGGACTAGCGGGGGGAGTTAATGAGCAGTTCTTC; CDR3: CAISGPGLAGGVNEQFF
J: TRBJ2-6; V: TRBV4-2; length: 17; D: .; size: once; DNA: TGTGCCAGCAGGTCGGGATCCACAGACTCTGGGGCCAACGTCCTGACTTTC; CDR3: CASRSGSTDSGANVLTF
J: TRBJ1-2; V: TRBV25-1; length: 14; D: TRBD1; size: .; DNA: TGTGCCAGCCGGGGACAGGGCGGGTCGTATGGCTACACCTTT; CDR3: CASRGQGGSYGYTF
J: TRBJ1-5; V: TRBV30; length: 13; D: TRBD1; size: few; DNA: TGTGCCTGGAGTCAACAGGGGTATCAGCCCCAGCATTTT; CDR3: CAWSQQGYQPQHF
J: TRBJ2-7; V: TRBV19; length: 13; D: .; size: .; DNA: TGTGCCAGTAGTTCTGCGGGGTCCTACGAGCAGTACTTC; CDR3: CASSSAGSYEQYF
J: TRBJ2-3; V: TRBV6-9; length: 18; D: TRBD2; size: .; DNA: TGTGCCAGCAGACTTAACCAGCGGGGGTCACTATTCACAGATACGCAGTATTTT; CDR3: CASRLNQRGSLFTDTQYF
J: TRBJ1-3; V: TRBV15; length: 16; D: .; size: .; DNA: TGTGCCACCAGCAGGGAGTCACGTTTCATTGGAAACACCATATATTTT; CDR3: CATSRESRFIGNTIYF
J: TRBJ1-1; V: TRBV18; length: 17; D: .; size: .; DNA: TGTGCCAGCTCACCAACGGGGGGAGGAGAGGTGAACACTGAAGCTTTCTTT; CDR3: CASSPTGGGEVNTEAFF
J: TRBJ1-1; V: TRBV6-4; length: 13; D: .; size: .; DNA: TGTGCCAGCAGTGCGGAGACGAACACTGAAGCTTTCTTT; CDR3: CASSAETNTEAFF
J: TRBJ2-1; V: TRBV27; length: 13; D: .; size: .; DNA: TGTGCCAGCAGTTTATCGGATAACGGGGTGAAGTTCTTC; CDR3: CASSLSDNGVKFF
J: TRBJ1-1; V: TRBV6-5; length: 13; D: .; size: .; DNA: TGTGCCAGCAGTTACGGGGAGGACACTGAAGCTTTCTTT; CDR3: CASSYGEDTEAFF
J: TRBJ2-7; V: TRBV2; length: 15; D: TRBD1; size: once; DNA: TGTGCCAGCAGTGGCCGGGACAGGGGGCTTGACGAGCAGTACTTC; CDR3: CASSGRDRGLDEQYF
J: TRBJ2-5; V: TRBV5-1; length: 11; D: .; size: few; DNA: TGCGCCAGCAGCCAACAAGAGACCCAGTACTTC; CDR3: CASSQQETQYF
J: TRBJ1-2; V: TRBV30; length: 11; D: .; size: .; DNA: TGTGCCTGGAGTGTCGGGGGTGGCTACACCTTC; CDR3: CAWSVGGGYTF
J: TRBJ1-3; V: TRBV5-4; length: 14; D: .; size: .; DNA: TGTGCCAGCAGCCCGGGTGAGGGGAGGGACACCATATATTTT; CDR3: CASSPGEGRDTIYF
J: TRBJ2-2; V: TRBV7-2; length: 13; D: .; size: .; DNA: TGTGCCAGCAGCCAATACTATTCCGGGGAGCTGTTTTTT; CDR3: CASSQYYSGELFF
J: TRBJ2-7; V: TRBV15; length: 15; D: TRBD2; size: .; DNA: TGTGCCACCAGCAGAGATTCAGCGGGGCCCTACGAGCAGTACTTC; CDR3: CATSRDSAGPYEQYF
J: TRBJ2-5; V: TRBV7-8; length: 17; D: TRBD2; size: .; DNA: TGTGCCAGCAGCCGTCGACTAGCGGGGGCAGGAAAAGAGACCCAGTACTTC; CDR3: CASSRRLAGAGKETQYF
J: TRBJ2-2; V: TRBV10-3; length: 17; D: TRBD2; size: .; DNA: TGTGCCATCAGTGAGTCGGGAGCGGGGAACACACCCGGGGAGCTGTTTTTT; CDR3: CAISESGAGNTPGELFF
J: TRBJ1-4; V: TRBV19; length: 13; D: .; size: .; DNA: TGTGCCAGCCGATCTGGTCAGAATGAAAAACTGTTTTTT; CDR3: CASRSGQNEKLFF
J: TRBJ2-5; V: TRBV7-2; length: 13; D: .; size: .; DNA: TGTGCCAGCAGCTTTGGCCAGCAAGAGACCCAGTACTTC; CDR3: CASSFGQQETQYF
J: TRBJ2-7; V: TRBV19; length: 16; D: .; size: once; DNA: TGTGCCAGTAGTATAGATGCGGGCCGACCGACCTACGAGCAGTACTTC; CDR3: CASSIDAGRPTYEQYF
J: TRBJ2-3; V: TRBV2; length: 14; D: .; size: .; DNA: TGTGCCAGCAGTGCGGCAGGTTTTGGGGATACGCAGTATTTT; CDR3: CASSAAGFGDTQYF
J: TRBJ2-7; V: TRBV10-1; length: 14; D: .; size: .; DNA: TGCGCCAGCAGTGAGTCGAAGGGGACCTACGAGCAGTACTTC; CDR3: CASSESKGTYEQYF
J: TRBJ2-5; V: TRBV7-9; length: 14; D: .; size: .; DNA: TGTGCCAGCAGGGCGCAAAGGGGTTCGGAGACCCAGTACTTC; CDR3: CASRAQRGSETQYF
J: TRBJ1-5; V: TRBV28; length: 14; D: .; size: .; DNA: TGTGCCAGCAGTTTAGGCACAGCCAATCAGCCCCAGCATTTT; CDR3: CASSLGTANQPQHF
J: TRBJ1-1; V: TRBV27; length: 14; D: .; size: .; DNA: TGTGCCAGCAGTTTACAGGGGCCACTCACTGAAGCTTTCTTT; CDR3: CASSLQGPLTEAFF
J: TRBJ1-2; V: TRBV4-1; length: 16; D: .; size: .; DNA: TGCGCCAGCAGCCAAGAGTGGGGAAGGGGCGTGGGGGGCTACACCTTC; CDR3: CASSQEWGRGVGGYTF
J: TRBJ1-5; V: TRBV27; length: 15; D: .; size: .; DNA: TGTGCCAGCAGTTTAGGCCATCTGAGGAATCAGCCCCAGCATTTT; CDR3: CASSLGHLRNQPQHF
J: TRBJ1-1; V: TRBV6-1; length: 15; D: .; size: .; DNA: TGTGCCAGCAGTGAACCCTCAGGGATGAACACTGAAGCTTTCTTT; CDR3: CASSEPSGMNTEAFF
J: TRBJ1-4; V: TRBV18; length: 14; D: .; size: .; DNA: TGTGCCAGCTCACCAGGGGCTAGGAATGAAAAACTGTTTTTT; CDR3: CASSPGARNEKLFF
J: TRBJ1-1; V: TRBV19; length: 15; D: TRBD1; size: .; DNA: TGTGCCAGTAGTATAGCTCGGGGCAGGGGGACTGAAGCTTTCTTT; CDR3: CASSIARGRGTEAFF
J: TRBJ2-2; V: TRBV7-2; length: 13; D: .; size: .; DNA: TGTGCCAGCAGCCCCCTGAACACCGGGGAGCTGTTTTTT; CDR3: CASSPLNTGELFF